Listed here are 30 T cell receptor beta chains from one sample, sequenced in a study of T cells after yellow fever vaccination. MiXCR, run by TCRdb on the 5' RACE reads, gives a single entry per CDR3 protein. In the table there are a few hundred thousand distinct CDR3 sequences, roughly 6.2% of which are singletons. This specimen consisted of PBMCs, obtained 5 days after the yellow fever booster vaccination. These receptors were taken from a man aged 25 to 40 who received the YFV17D yellow fever vaccine.

This clonotype was seen ten or more times. This chain joins TRBV3-1 and TRBJ2-7, with 7 bases aligning to TRBD1. This CDR3 has 12 residues. V lost 11 bases, J lost 2 bases, and 6 bases stayed unmatched. Germline CDR1 is LGHDT and CDR2 is YNNKEL (reference sequence). The CDR3 reads CAVLGTAYEQYF. The CDR3 DNA is TGTGCCGTCCTGGGGACAGCCTACGAGCAGTACTTC.

The gene calls are TRBV14 and TRBJ2-7, with 9 bases aligning to TRBD1. This CDR3 comprises 15 residues. Germline lookup yields CDR1 SGHDN and CDR2 FVKESK. Trimming removed 3 bases from V and 3 bases from J; junction bases left unmatched: 6. The CDR3 nucleotides are TGTGCCAGCAGCCAGTCCGGGACAGGGCTCTACGAGCAGTACTTC. Translating gives CASSQSGTGLYEQYF.

This clonotype was seen more than once but under ten times. V usage is TRBV4-3 and J usage is TRBJ2-7, with D possibly TRBD2 on 6 matching bases. CDR1 and CDR2 from the germline V gene are LGHNA and YSLEER. V was pared by 0 bases and J by 0 bases, with 12 bases between. The CDR3 extends over 16 amino acids. CDR3 in DNA: TGCGCCAGCAGCCAAGAGGTAGCGGTCTACTCCTACGAGCAGTACTTC. This codes for CASSQEVAVYSYEQYF.

V gene TRBV5-1 combines with J gene TRBJ1-1, with TRBD1 matching over 7 bases. CDR1 SGHRS and CDR2 YFSETQ come from the germline V gene. The CDR3 is 15 residues long. Unmatched junction bases numbered 12, after V lost 4 bases and J lost 6 bases. The CDR3 is CASSLRQGSGAEAFF. CDR3 nucleotides: TGCGCCAGCAGCCTGAGACAGGGCTCGGGGGCTGAAGCTTTCTTT.

J is TRBJ2-1 and V is TRBV30; D call uncertain. The V end lost 2 bases, the J end lost 0 bases, and 5 bases lay between the germline ends. The CDR3 totals 13 residues. CDR1 and CDR2 from the germline V gene are GTSNPN and SVGIG (reference sequence). CDR3 sequence: CAWSPSSYNEQFF. The CDR3 bases are TGTGCCTGGAGTCCGAGCTCCTACAATGAGCAGTTCTTC.

This clonotype was observed at least ten times. The rearrangement uses TRBV7-2 and TRBJ2-7; 8 nucleotides align to TRBD2. Germline V CDR1 and CDR2: SGHTA, FQGNSA. There are 14 residues in the CDR3. The junction had 6 bases not matched to a gene; V was cut back by 8 bases and J by 0 bases. The CDR3: CASATSENSYEQYF. In DNA, the CDR3 is TGTGCCAGCGCGACTAGCGAAAACTCCTACGAGCAGTACTTC.

This clonotype was picked up many times. The chain links TRBV7-2 to TRBJ2-7; no clear D gene. Germline assignment: CDR1 SGHTA and CDR2 FQGNSA. Trimming stripped 5 bases from V and 7 bases from J, with 12 bases between. This CDR3 is 12 amino acids long. The CDR3 loop is CASSLSWGEQYF. The CDR3 nucleotides are TGTGCCAGCAGCCTCTCGTGGGGAGAGCAGTACTTC.

There are many counts of this clonotype. The rearrangement uses TRBV20-1 and TRBJ1-5; D uncertain. The CDR3 totals 12 residues. The V end was cut by 2 bases, the J end by 6 bases, with 8 bases between. Germline V gives CDR1 DFQATT, CDR2 SNEGSKA (reference sequence). CDR3 residues: CSARFLGQPQHF. The CDR3 DNA reads TGCAGTGCTAGATTCCTTGGTCAGCCCCAGCATTTT.

There are many counts of this clonotype. The rearrangement joins TRBV4-3 to TRBJ1-6; TRBD1 is a possible D gene (5 bases). There are 14 residues in the CDR3. Trimming cost V 1 base and J 6 bases, with 7 bases left between them. The germline gives CDR1 LGHNA, CDR2 YSLEER. In nucleotides, the CDR3 is TGCGCCAGCAGCCAAGGGGGCCTTAATTCACCCCTCCACTTT. This gives the protein CASSQGGLNSPLHF.

The chain couples TRBV19 to TRBJ2-5; 11 nucleotides match TRBD1. The J segment lost 5 bases and the V segment lost 8 bases, leaving 7 bases of the junction unmatched. CDR3 size: 14 residues. Germline CDR1 and CDR2: LNHDA and SQIVND (reference sequence). The DNA for the CDR3 is TGTGCCAGTCGGGACAGGGGGAATTCTGAGACCCAGTACTTC. This sequence encodes CASRDRGNSETQYF.

Note on this clonotype: This clone may be a read error of a much larger clone one base away. The chain joins TRBV11-2 to TRBJ2-7; no definite D call. The CDR3 has 14 amino acids. From germline, CDR1 is SGHAT and CDR2 FQNNGV. Trimming took off 0 bases at V and 0 bases at J, with 6 bases between the two ends. The CDR3 nucleotides read TGTGCCAGCAGCTTAGAACAGAGCTCCTACGAGCAGTACTTC. It encodes CASSLEQSSYEQYF. Together with reference TRBV11-2 and TRBJ2-7, the CDR3 gives the full variable domain: EAGVAQSPRYKIIEKRQSVAFWCNPISGHATLYWYQQILGQGPKLLIQFQNNGVVDDSQLPKDRFSAERLKGVDSTLKIQPAKLEDSAVYLCASSLEQSSYEQYFGPGTRLTVT.

The sample holds a few counts of this clonotype. The J gene is TRBJ2-5, the V gene TRBV7-9; D not resolved. V lost 6 bases and J 4 bases, leaving 12 bases between the germline ends. This CDR3 has 13 residues. CDR1 is SEHNR, CDR2 FQNEAQ, per germline (reference sequence). The DNA of the CDR3 is TGTGCCAGCAGTTCCACGACTGGAGAGACCCAGTACTTC. This gives the protein CASSSTTGETQYF.

This clonotype was counted between two and nine times. V gene TRBV6-5 combines with J gene TRBJ1-1; D may be TRBD1 (6 bases). This CDR3 is 15 amino acids long. Germline lookup yields CDR1 MNHEY and CDR2 SVGAGI. V lost 2 bases, J lost 7 bases, and 17 bases lay in between. CDR3 DNA sequence: TGTGCCAGCAGTTACCCGGGACATAGAAGAGGTGAAGCTTTCTTT. Its translation: CASSYPGHRRGEAFF.

This clonotype was seen ten or more times. V and J are TRBV6-4 and TRBJ2-7; D not resolved. In germline, CDR1 is MRHNA, CDR2 SNTAGT. The CDR3 spans 16 residues. V shed 5 bases and J shed 0 bases, with 17 bases lying between them. CDR3 region: CASSPTPVFPSYEQYF. The CDR3 DNA reads as TGTGCCAGCAGTCCGACTCCGGTCTTCCCCTCCTACGAGCAGTACTTC.

This clonotype was counted many times. This sequence joins TRBV9 and TRBJ2-2, with D perhaps matching TRBD2 (6 bases). Germline V CDR1 and CDR2: SGDLS, YYNGEE. CDR3 length equals 16 residues. Between the trimmed V and J ends, which lost 4 bases and 0 bases, there was a span of 13 bases. The CDR3 spells CASSKGLPANTGELFF. In nucleotides, the CDR3 is TGTGCCAGCAGCAAGGGACTCCCCGCGAACACCGGGGAGCTGTTTTTT.

The V and J genes are TRBV29-1 and TRBJ2-7, with 8 bases fitting TRBD1. In germline, CDR1 is SQVTM, CDR2 ANQGSEA. The CDR3 runs 16 residues. J lost 0 bases, V lost 5 bases, and 12 bases had no gene match. CDR3 nucleotide sequence: TGCAGCGTTCTCCCTCGAAACAGGGGGAACTCCTACGAGCAGTACTTC. This sequence encodes CSVLPRNRGNSYEQYF.

The chain employs TRBV5-1 and TRBJ2-3; tentative D call: TRBD2 (6 bases). Germline-derived CDR1 and CDR2 are SGHRS and YFSETQ. This CDR3 contains 16 residues. Trimming pared 1 base from V and 2 bases from J, leaving 14 bases between. The CDR3 coding sequence is TGCGCCAGCAGCTTGTCCGAGGGACTTATCACAGATACGCAGTATTTT. This gives the protein CASSLSEGLITDTQYF.

This clonotype was seen only a few times. The V and J genes are TRBV20-1 and TRBJ2-1; D uncertain. The CDR3 extends over 14 amino acids. CDR1 DFQATT and CDR2 SNEGSKA come from the germline V gene (reference sequence). Trimming removed 4 bases from V and 0 bases from J, with 10 bases in between. DNA of the CDR3: TGCAGTGCTACCCCCGGGCCCTCCTACAATGAGCAGTTCTTC. Residues: CSATPGPSYNEQFF.

The V gene is TRBV5-7, the J gene TRBJ2-7; 10 bases are a match to TRBD2. TRBV5-7 is an ORF; its function is uncertain. The CDR3 has 15 residues. V dropped 4 bases and J dropped 2; count of bases not matched to a gene: 6. For the CDR3, the DNA is TGTGCCAGCAGCACATCTAGCGGGAGCGCCTACGAGCAGTACTTC. It encodes CASSTSSGSAYEQYF.

This clonotype was seen many times. CDR3 coding DNA: TGCGCCAGCAGCCAAACTAGCGGGATATACAATGAGCAGTTCTTC. Translating gives CASSQTSGIYNEQFF. The V call is TRBV4-3, the J call TRBJ2-1; 10 nucleotides line up with TRBD2. The J segment lost 4 bases and the V segment lost 2 bases, leaving 2 bases of the junction unmatched. Germline lookup yields CDR1 LGHNA and CDR2 YSLEER. There are 15 residues in the CDR3.

The chain recombines TRBV14 with TRBJ2-1; TRBD2 might be the D (6 bases). The germline CDR1 and CDR2 sequences are SGHDN and FVKESK. The CDR3 is 13 residues long. V lost 4 bases to trimming and J lost 9 bases, with 13 bases between them. The CDR3 DNA follows: TGTGCCAGCAGCCCGACTCCGCGGGGTGAGCAGTTCTTC. It codes for CASSPTPRGEQFF.

This clonotype has more than one count but fewer than ten. The CDR3 here is CASTGLAGVDEQFF. The CDR3 DNA follows: TGCGCCAGCACCGGACTAGCGGGAGTTGATGAGCAGTTCTTC. V is TRBV5-1 and J is TRBJ2-1; TRBD2 matches at 13 bases. The J segment lost 8 bases and the V segment lost 6 bases, leaving 5 bases of the junction unmatched. Germline CDR1 reads SGHRS; CDR2 reads YFSETQ. The length of the CDR3 is 14 residues.

The genes are TRBV6-2 or TRBV6-3 and TRBJ2-1; D remains unclear. The CDR3 has 13 residues. The V and J ends lost 8 bases and 7 bases respectively, with 15 bases between them. CDR1 is MNHEY and CDR2 is SVGEGT in the germline V gene. The CDR3 loop reads CASLRTAWNEQFF. The CDR3 DNA sequence: TGTGCCAGCCTCCGGACGGCTTGGAATGAGCAGTTCTTC.

In this sample, this clonotype turned up a few times. The J gene is TRBJ2-5, the V gene TRBV20-1, with 13 positions matching TRBD2. With 6 bases clipped from V and 7 bases from J, the junction kept 11 bases outside the gene matches. Germline assignment: CDR1 DFQATT and CDR2 SNEGSKA (reference sequence). This CDR3 has 15 residues. The CDR3, as DNA: TGCAGTGCCACCGCGACTAGCGGGGGGTTGCGGACCCAGTACTTC. Amino acids: CSATATSGGLRTQYF.

This clonotype has a count of ten or more. The V call is TRBV7-2, the J call TRBJ2-1; maybe TRBD1 (6 bases). Per germline, CDR1 SGHTA and CDR2 FQGNSA. The CDR3 totals 15 residues. Trimming removed 2 bases from V and 2 bases from J, with 10 bases in between. CDR3 region: CASSLRGSTYNEQFF. CDR3 nucleotides: TGTGCCAGCAGCTTAAGGGGGAGTACCTACAATGAGCAGTTCTTC.

This clonotype was counted ten times or more. The chain carries TRBV7-9 and TRBJ2-5; possible D gene TRBD1, 5 bases. Germline V gives CDR1 SEHNR, CDR2 FQNEAQ (reference sequence). The CDR3 runs to 14 residues. V was cut by 3 bases and J by 4 bases, with 12 bases left in between. The CDR3, as DNA: TGTGCCAGCAGCTTTCCTTATAGGGGAGAGACCCAGTACTTC. It translates to CASSFPYRGETQYF.

The V call is TRBV5-1, the J call TRBJ2-3; possibly TRBD1 for D (5 bases). The germline gives CDR1 SGHRS, CDR2 YFSETQ. The V gene lost 0 bases and the J gene lost 2 bases, with 10 bases spanning the gap. The CDR3 extends over 15 amino acids. In nucleotides, the CDR3 is TGCGCCAGCAGCTTGGGCAGGGCTCTCACAGATACGCAGTATTTT. It yields the protein CASSLGRALTDTQYF.

The chain recombines TRBV20-1 with TRBJ1-2; perhaps TRBD1 as D (5 bases). The V gene's germline CDR1 is DFQATT and CDR2 SNEGSKA (reference sequence). The CDR3 runs to 12 residues. The CDR3 DNA is TGCAGCGCACCCCGGGGCACCTATGGCTACACCTTC. It codes for CSAPRGTYGYTF.

The rearrangement uses TRBV20-1 and TRBJ2-7; 7 bases map to TRBD2. Germline CDR1 is DFQATT and CDR2 is SNEGSKA (reference sequence). This CDR3 region has 14 residues. V lost 3 bases and J lost 5; bases outside the gene matches: 10. CDR3 coding DNA: TGCAGTGCTAGGAGCCCACAGGCGGGGGACGAGCAGTACTTC. It yields the protein CSARSPQAGDEQYF.

There are a few counts of this clonotype. DNA for the CDR3: TGCAGCGTTGCCCCCCTAGCGGGGTCCTACGAGCAGTACTTC. It specifies CSVAPLAGSYEQYF. V and J are TRBV29-1 and TRBJ2-7, with 9 bases fitting TRBD2. The CDR3 is 14 residues long. Germline V gene lookup returns CDR1 SQVTM and CDR2 ANQGSEA. V lost 4 bases to trimming and J lost 1 base; unmatched junction nucleotides: 5.